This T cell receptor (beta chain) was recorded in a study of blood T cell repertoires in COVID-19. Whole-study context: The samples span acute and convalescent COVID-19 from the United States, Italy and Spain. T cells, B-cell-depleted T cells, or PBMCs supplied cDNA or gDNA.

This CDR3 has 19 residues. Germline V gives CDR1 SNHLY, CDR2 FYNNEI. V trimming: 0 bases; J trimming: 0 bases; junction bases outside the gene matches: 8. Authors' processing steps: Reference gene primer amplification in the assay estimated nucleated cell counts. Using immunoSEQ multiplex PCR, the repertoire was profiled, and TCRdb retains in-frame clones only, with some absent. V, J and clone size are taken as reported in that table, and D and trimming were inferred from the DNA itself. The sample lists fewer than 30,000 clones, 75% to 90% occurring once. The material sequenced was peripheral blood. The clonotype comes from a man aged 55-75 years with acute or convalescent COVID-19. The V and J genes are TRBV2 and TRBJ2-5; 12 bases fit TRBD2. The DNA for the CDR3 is TGTGCCAGCAGTGAAGCCCCTCCCACTAGCGGGGGGCACCAAGAGACCCAGTACTTC. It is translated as CASSEAPPTSGGHQETQYF.